Listed below are T cell receptor beta chains from one sample, sequenced in a study of blood T cell repertoires in COVID-19. Profiling relied on immunoSEQ multiplex PCR, and the TCRdb table lists in-frame clones only, not all of them. The sample has roughly 150,000 clones; approximately 90% are singletons. Sample: peripheral blood. The receptors were sampled from a man younger than 35 with COVID-19, enrolled during active disease. Both conserved end residues are part of each CDR3. D genes are given only for firm matches. Size values are once, few and many counts, or a class for expanded clones, and some rows have none.

d_call	v_call	clone_size	j_call	cdr3_aa
.	TRBV28	.	TRBJ2-7	CASSTTSQEQYF
TRBD1	TRBV11-2	once	TRBJ1-1	CASTSYRGQVLNTEAFF
.	TRBV7-8	.	TRBJ1-5	CASSFDSSNQPQHF
TRBD1	TRBV6-1	.	TRBJ1-1	CASSTGGTNTEAFF
.	TRBV10-2	.	TRBJ2-7	CASSDAQGSQYF
.	TRBV9	.	TRBJ1-5	CASSVDLGADQPQHF
.	TRBV27	.	TRBJ2-7	CASREDDSGDPGSYEQYF
TRBD1	TRBV2	.	TRBJ1-2	CASSEGQYYGYTF
.	TRBV19	.	TRBJ2-7	CASSVTGPNYEQYF
TRBD1	TRBV19	.	TRBJ2-1	CASSPADRNEQFF
.	TRBV28	.	TRBJ2-2	CASSSQGRAGELFF
TRBD2	TRBV28	.	TRBJ2-7	CASRPRGTSYEQYF
TRBD1	TRBV9	.	TRBJ2-1	CASSGTGNNNEQFF
.	TRBV3-1/TRBV3-2	.	TRBJ1-4	CASTRGYSTNEKLFF
TRBD1	TRBV29-1	.	TRBJ2-2	CSVPGQGLPGELFF
TRBD2	TRBV5-6	.	TRBJ2-1	CASRQPGLAVDGEQFF
.	TRBV10-3	.	TRBJ2-7	CAISETNSYEQYF
.	TRBV28	once	TRBJ1-6	CASKMGGSYNSPLHF
.	TRBV7-8	.	TRBJ1-5	CASSLIRTDSNQPQHF
.	TRBV7-9	.	TRBJ1-1	CASSSASGQNTEAFF
.	TRBV6-6	.	TRBJ2-1	CASSYSRSNEQFF
.	TRBV5-4	.	TRBJ1-2	CASSPRGGYGYTF
.	TRBV7-9	.	TRBJ1-2	CASSLAHRDGYTF
.	TRBV2	.	TRBJ2-5	CASSELTGGLETQYF
.	TRBV11-3	.	TRBJ2-7	CASSLAQDYEQYF
TRBD1	TRBV7-2	.	TRBJ1-1	CASRRTGQGMGAFF
.	TRBV4-3	.	TRBJ1-2	CASSQVVSRGYGYTF
TRBD1	TRBV5-1	.	TRBJ1-2	CASSLVEGAYYGYTF
TRBD2	TRBV28	once	TRBJ2-1	CASKPGGDGSSYNEQFF
.	TRBV19	.	TRBJ2-1	CASSSSGDPYNEQFF
TRBD1	TRBV7-9	.	TRBJ1-2	CASSLGQGLRYGYTF
.	TRBV28	.	TRBJ2-5	CASSPQGLKETQYF
TRBD1	TRBV6-5	.	TRBJ1-1	CASRDRESTEAFF
TRBD1	TRBV2	many	TRBJ1-5	CASSTDRDNQPQHF
TRBD1	TRBV27	once	TRBJ1-5	CASSLSARGERSQHF
TRBD1	TRBV11-2	.	TRBJ1-2	CASSRGTGDSGYTF
TRBD2	TRBV6-1	.	TRBJ2-1	CASSEGPGLATVKFF
TRBD1	TRBV10-3	.	TRBJ2-5	CAISITGGGETQYF
.	TRBV5-5	.	TRBJ2-3	CASSLVVWADTQYF
.	TRBV7-3	.	TRBJ2-7	CASSLSVGPSYEQYF
TRBD2	TRBV7-3	.	TRBJ2-1	CASSSSTSAGRNEQFF
TRBD1	TRBV5-4	.	TRBJ1-1	CASSSHRGPEAFF
TRBD1	TRBV14	.	TRBJ2-5	CASSREGSWTGGQGQETQYF
.	TRBV7-2	.	TRBJ2-1	CASSFIGRTLLFSYNEQFF
TRBD1	TRBV7-9	.	TRBJ1-2	CASTDRDGGYTF
TRBD2	TRBV24-1	.	TRBJ2-3	CATSASGGTDTQYF
.	TRBV29-1	.	TRBJ2-1	CSVAQSPGGTYNEQFF
TRBD2	TRBV11-2	.	TRBJ2-1	CASSGFLAGGSYNEQFF
.	TRBV19	.	TRBJ2-7	CASSTTLFAYEQYF